Given below is one TCR beta chain in context. This sample is part of a study of cytomegalovirus exposure and HLA in healthy donors. The germline gives CDR1 SGHTA, CDR2 FQGTGA. Trimming removed 4 bases from V and 2 bases from J; junction bases left unmatched: 7. The CDR3 has 16 amino acids. The PCR ran on 60 Vbeta and 13 Jbeta primers. TCRdb keeps only in-frame clones here, not all; method: immunoSEQ multiplex PCR. The repertoire consists of tens of thousands of clones, with roughly 70% occurring once and the leading ten covering more than 8%. Donors had nominal health at sampling but likely had unrecorded immune exposures.

The origin of this receptor is a woman aged 45 to 65 in good health and CMV-seropositive. Sequencing was done on a sample of PBMCs. V usage is TRBV7-3 and J usage is TRBJ2-2, with TRBD1 identical over 7 bases. The CDR3 DNA is TGTGCCAGCAGCTCAACCGGGACAGTAAACACCGGGGAGCTGTTTTTT. Translating gives CASSSTGTVNTGELFF.